The rows below give T cell receptor beta chains drawn from one sample of a study of cytotoxic CD8 clonotypes in ibrutinib-treated CLL. TCRdb keeps only in-frame clones here, not all; method: immunoSEQ multiplex PCR. In the table there are fewer than 45,000 clones, just over 70% of which are singletons. The source material was PBMCs, sampled at disease progression, from a patient treated with ibrutinib. The receptor set was obtained from a human donor with chronic lymphocytic leukemia. Each CDR3 is given with its conserved first and last residue. The D gene is left open where the match is weak. Some rows have no size entry. The others give once, few or many, or a class for an expanded clone.

CDR3aa: CASSARDRVNYGYTF
CDR3nt: TGTGCCAGCAGTGCCAGGGACAGGGTTAACTATGGCTACACCTTC
d_gene: TRBD1
v_gene: TRBV27
j_gene: TRBJ1-2
abundance: -

CDR3aa: CASSLSGETQYF
CDR3nt: TGTGCCAGCAGCTTAAGCGGGGAGACCCAGTACTTC
d_gene: -
v_gene: TRBV11-2
j_gene: TRBJ2-5
abundance: -

CDR3aa: CASRVAGTGSETQYF
CDR3nt: TGCGCCAGCAGGGTAGCCGGGACAGGGTCAGAGACCCAGTACTTC
d_gene: TRBD1
v_gene: TRBV5-1
j_gene: TRBJ2-5
abundance: -

CDR3aa: CASSLDGRYTEAFF
CDR3nt: TGTGCCAGCAGCCTAGACGGGCGGTACACTGAAGCTTTCTTT
d_gene: -
v_gene: TRBV6-5
j_gene: TRBJ1-1
abundance: -

CDR3aa: CAWSTRNEKLFF
CDR3nt: TGTGCCTGGAGTACGCGAAATGAAAAACTGTTTTTT
d_gene: -
v_gene: TRBV30
j_gene: TRBJ1-4
abundance: -

CDR3aa: CASSQEDTLAFYGYTF
CDR3nt: TGCGCCAGCAGCCAGGAGGACACTTTAGCCTTCTATGGCTACACCTTC
d_gene: -
v_gene: TRBV4-1
j_gene: TRBJ1-2
abundance: -

CDR3aa: CASSLGGSDEQYF
CDR3nt: TGTGCCAGCAGCTTAGGTGGTTCAGACGAGCAGTACTTC
d_gene: -
v_gene: TRBV13
j_gene: TRBJ2-7
abundance: few

CDR3aa: CASSRGQNQETQYF
CDR3nt: TGTGCCAGCAGCCGAGGACAGAATCAAGAGACCCAGTACTTC
d_gene: -
v_gene: TRBV11-2
j_gene: TRBJ2-5
abundance: -

CDR3aa: CASSSHRQGKYGYTF
CDR3nt: TGTGCCAGCAGCTCGCACCGACAGGGAAAGTATGGCTACACCTTC
d_gene: TRBD1
v_gene: TRBV11-1
j_gene: TRBJ1-2
abundance: few

CDR3aa: CASSQPGQGRYNEQFF
CDR3nt: TGCGCCAGCAGCCAACCGGGGCAGGGGCGCTACAATGAGCAGTTCTTC
d_gene: -
v_gene: TRBV4-1
j_gene: TRBJ2-1
abundance: -

CDR3aa: CSVQTGMNTEAFF
CDR3nt: TGCAGCGTTCAGACAGGCATGAACACTGAAGCTTTCTTT
d_gene: -
v_gene: TRBV29-1
j_gene: TRBJ1-1
abundance: -

CDR3aa: CASSPDRNEKLFF
CDR3nt: TGTGCCAGCTCACCCGACAGGAATGAAAAACTGTTTTTT
d_gene: -
v_gene: TRBV18
j_gene: TRBJ1-4
abundance: few

CDR3aa: CASSYPRTGGHEQYF
CDR3nt: TGTGCCAGCAGCTACCCCCGGACAGGGGGCCACGAGCAGTACTTC
d_gene: TRBD1
v_gene: TRBV11-2
j_gene: TRBJ2-7
abundance: -

CDR3aa: CASSPKLGTGGRGGYTF
CDR3nt: TGTGCCAGCAGTCCAAAGCTAGGGACAGGGGGCCGAGGGGGCTACACCTTC
d_gene: TRBD1
v_gene: TRBV28
j_gene: TRBJ1-2
abundance: -

CDR3aa: CASSSPDSFSRDGYTF
CDR3nt: TGTGCTAGCAGCTCCCCTGACAGTTTTTCTCGGGACGGCTACACCTTC
d_gene: -
v_gene: TRBV7-7
j_gene: TRBJ1-2
abundance: once

CDR3aa: CASSETGTYNEQFF
CDR3nt: TGCGCCAGCAGTGAGACAGGCACCTACAATGAGCAGTTCTTC
d_gene: -
v_gene: TRBV10-2
j_gene: TRBJ2-1
abundance: once

CDR3aa: CASSLGQPIYEQYF
CDR3nt: TGTGCCAGCAGCTTGGGGCAGCCCATCTACGAGCAGTACTTC
d_gene: -
v_gene: TRBV5-4
j_gene: TRBJ2-7
abundance: -

CDR3aa: CASSMGTGNSPLHF
CDR3nt: TGTGCCAGCAGCATGGGGACAGGGAATTCACCCCTCCACTTT
d_gene: TRBD1
v_gene: TRBV7-3
j_gene: TRBJ1-6
abundance: -

CDR3aa: CASSPGAGRFF
CDR3nt: TGTGCCAGCAGCCCAGGGGCTGGAAGGTTCTTC
d_gene: -
v_gene: TRBV14
j_gene: TRBJ2-1
abundance: -

CDR3aa: CASASGSSGANVLTF
CDR3nt: TGTGCCAGTGCCAGCGGGAGTTCTGGGGCCAACGTCCTGACTTTC
d_gene: TRBD2
v_gene: TRBV19
j_gene: TRBJ2-6
abundance: -

CDR3aa: CASRTGTGGAGSNQPQHF
CDR3nt: TGTGCCAGCAGAACCGGGACAGGGGGCGCGGGAAGCAATCAGCCCCAGCATTTT
d_gene: TRBD1
v_gene: TRBV2
j_gene: TRBJ1-5
abundance: -

CDR3aa: CASSGSGGAILEQFF
CDR3nt: TGTGCCAGCAGTGGTAGCGGGGGGGCGATACTTGAGCAGTTCTTC
d_gene: TRBD2
v_gene: TRBV2
j_gene: TRBJ2-1
abundance: medium-sized